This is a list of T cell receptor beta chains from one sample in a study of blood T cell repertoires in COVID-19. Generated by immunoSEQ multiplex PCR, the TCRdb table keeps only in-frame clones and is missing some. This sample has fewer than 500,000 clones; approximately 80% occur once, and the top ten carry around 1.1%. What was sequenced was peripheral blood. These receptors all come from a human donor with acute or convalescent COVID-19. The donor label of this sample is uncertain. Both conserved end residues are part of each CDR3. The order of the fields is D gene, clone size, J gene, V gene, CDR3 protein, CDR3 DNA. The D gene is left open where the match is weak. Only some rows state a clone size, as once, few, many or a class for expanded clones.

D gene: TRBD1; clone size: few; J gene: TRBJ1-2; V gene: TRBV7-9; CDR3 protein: CASSLGPHRGRYTF; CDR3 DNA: TGTGCCAGCAGCTTAGGACCCCACAGGGGCCGCTACACCTTC
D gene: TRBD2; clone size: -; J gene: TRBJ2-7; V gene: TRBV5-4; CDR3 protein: CASSRSSGGPYEQYF; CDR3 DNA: TGTGCCAGCAGCCGCTCGAGCGGGGGGCCGTACGAGCAGTACTTC
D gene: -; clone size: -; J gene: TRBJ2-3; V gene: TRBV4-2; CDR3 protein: CASSQSNRVLTSTDTQYF; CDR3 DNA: TGTGCCAGCAGCCAATCAAACAGGGTACTTACTAGCACAGATACGCAGTATTTT
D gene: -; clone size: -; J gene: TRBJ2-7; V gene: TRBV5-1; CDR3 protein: CASSLDTTQPGQYF; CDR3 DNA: TGCGCCAGCAGCCTCGATACGACCCAACCGGGGCAGTACTTC
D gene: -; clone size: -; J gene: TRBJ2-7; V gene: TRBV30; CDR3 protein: CAWSVLRLEQYF; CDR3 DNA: TGTGCCTGGAGTGTACTGAGACTCGAGCAGTACTTC
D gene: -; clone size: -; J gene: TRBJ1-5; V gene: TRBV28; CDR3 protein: CASSLSTASNQPQHF; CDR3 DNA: TGTGCCAGCAGTTTAAGCACAGCTAGCAATCAGCCCCAGCATTTT
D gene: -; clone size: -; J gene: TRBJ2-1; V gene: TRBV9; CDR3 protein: CASSGGSRVKSNEQFF; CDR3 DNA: TGTGCCAGCAGCGGTGGGTCCAGGGTTAAGAGCAATGAGCAGTTCTTC
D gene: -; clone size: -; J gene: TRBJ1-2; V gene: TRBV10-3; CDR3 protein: CAISLAGTPNGYTF; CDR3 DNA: TGTGCCATCAGCTTAGCCGGGACACCCAATGGCTACACCTTC
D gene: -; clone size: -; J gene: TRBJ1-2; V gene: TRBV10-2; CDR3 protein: CASSSQGYGYTF; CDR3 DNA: TGCGCCAGCAGTTCACAGGGCTATGGCTACACCTTC
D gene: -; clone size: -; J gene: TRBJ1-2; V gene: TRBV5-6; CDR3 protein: CASSRLGAGHGKNYGYTF; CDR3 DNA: TGTGCCAGCAGCCGTTTGGGGGCAGGACACGGAAAAAACTATGGCTACACCTTC
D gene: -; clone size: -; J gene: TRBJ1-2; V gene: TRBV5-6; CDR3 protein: CASSLERGVPYGYTF; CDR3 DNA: TGTGCCAGCAGCTTAGAGCGGGGAGTCCCTTATGGCTACACCTTC
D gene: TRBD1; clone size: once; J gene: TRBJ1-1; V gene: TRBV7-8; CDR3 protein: CASSYGQGNTEAFF; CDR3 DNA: TGTGCCAGCAGTTACGGACAGGGAAACACTGAAGCTTTCTTT
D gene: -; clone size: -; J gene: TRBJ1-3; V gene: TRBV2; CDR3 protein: CASSAFEAVRSSGNTIYF; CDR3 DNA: TGTGCCAGCAGTGCTTTCGAAGCGGTCCGAAGCTCTGGAAACACCATATATTTT
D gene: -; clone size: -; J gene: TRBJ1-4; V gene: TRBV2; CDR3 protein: CASRDGGGGNEKLFF; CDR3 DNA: TGTGCCAGCAGAGATGGTGGGGGGGGAAATGAAAAACTGTTTTTT
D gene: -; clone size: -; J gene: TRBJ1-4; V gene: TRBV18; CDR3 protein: CASSPAGEKLFF; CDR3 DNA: TGTGCCAGCTCACCAGCCGGGGAAAAACTGTTTTTT
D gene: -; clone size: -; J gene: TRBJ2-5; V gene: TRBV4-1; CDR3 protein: CASSDQTGWLGQETQYF; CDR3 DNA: TGCGCCAGCAGCGACCAAACTGGGTGGCTAGGCCAAGAGACCCAGTACTTC
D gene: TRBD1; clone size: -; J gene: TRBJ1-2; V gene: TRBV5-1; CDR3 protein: CASSKGQWNYGYTF; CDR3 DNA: TGCGCCAGCAGCAAGGGACAGTGGAACTATGGCTACACCTTC
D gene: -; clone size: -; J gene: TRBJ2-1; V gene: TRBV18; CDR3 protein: CASSPTLSYNEQFF; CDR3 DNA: TGTGCCAGCTCACCAACTCTCTCCTACAATGAGCAGTTCTTC
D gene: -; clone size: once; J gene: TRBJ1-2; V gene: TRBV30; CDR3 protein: CAWSYLHRANYGYTF; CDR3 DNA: TGTGCCTGGAGTTACCTCCACAGGGCCAACTATGGCTACACCTTC
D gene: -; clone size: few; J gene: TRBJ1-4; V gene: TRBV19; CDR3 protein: CASRGAELGEKLFF; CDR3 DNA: TGTGCCAGCCGCGGGGCCGAATTAGGGGAAAAACTGTTTTTT
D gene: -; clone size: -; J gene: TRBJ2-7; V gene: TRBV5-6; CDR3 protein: CASSFIISGEQYF; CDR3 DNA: TGTGCCAGCAGCTTCATTATATCGGGCGAGCAGTACTTC
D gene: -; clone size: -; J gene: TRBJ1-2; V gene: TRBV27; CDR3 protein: CASSPQTGGGGYTF; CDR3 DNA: TGTGCCAGCAGTCCCCAGACAGGTGGCGGTGGCTACACCTTC
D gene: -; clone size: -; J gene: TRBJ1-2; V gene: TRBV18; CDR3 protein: CASSPQTENYGYTF; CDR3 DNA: TGTGCCAGCTCACCACAGACAGAAAACTATGGCTACACCTTC
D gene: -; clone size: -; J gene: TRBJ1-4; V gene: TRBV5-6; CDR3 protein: CASSLRRLTNEKLFF; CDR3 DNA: TGTGCCAGCAGCTTGCGGCGGCTAACTAATGAAAAACTGTTTTTT
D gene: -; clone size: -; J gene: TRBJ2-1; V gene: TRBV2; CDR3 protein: CASYTTGGITKKQFF; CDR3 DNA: TGTGCCAGCTATACAACCGGCGGAATTACTAAGAAGCAGTTCTTC
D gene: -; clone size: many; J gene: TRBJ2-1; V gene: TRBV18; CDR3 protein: CASSPSMDPGYEQFF; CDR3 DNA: TGTGCCAGCTCACCTTCCATGGACCCGGGGTATGAGCAGTTCTTC
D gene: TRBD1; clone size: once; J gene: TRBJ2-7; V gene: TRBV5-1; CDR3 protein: CASSSGQGGLSYEQYF; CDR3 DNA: TGCGCCAGCAGCTCAGGACAGGGAGGTCTCTCCTACGAGCAGTACTTC
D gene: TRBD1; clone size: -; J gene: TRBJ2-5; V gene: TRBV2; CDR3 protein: CASSYTSGTGQETQYF; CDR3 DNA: TGTGCCAGCAGTTATACCTCCGGGACAGGGCAAGAGACCCAGTACTTC
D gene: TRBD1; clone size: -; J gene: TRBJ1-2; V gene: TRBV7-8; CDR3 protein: CASSLEDRGPGGYTF; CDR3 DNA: TGTGCCAGCAGCTTAGAGGACAGGGGGCCGGGTGGCTACACCTTC